Following are 18 T cell receptor beta chains from one sample sequenced in a study of regulatory T cells in long-lasting Graves disease. The authors built TCR beta libraries using iRepertoire HTBI primers and Arm-PCR of CDR3 regions. TCRdb processed the multiplex PCR reads anew with MiXCR; each CDR3 protein has one entry. The repertoire holds 400,000 to 500,000 distinct CDR3 sequences, roughly 21% seen once, with roughly 7.1% in the top ten. Time point reported: persistent/refractory GD, antithyroid drugs over 5 years with positive TRAb. From PBMCs, RNA was extracted and then used to make the TCR library. The material was peripheral blood mononuclear cells (PBMCs), obtained when the disease was refractory, from a patient treated with antithyroid drugs. These receptors were taken from a female donor with Graves disease.

This clonotype was detected many times. The rearrangement joins TRBV28 to TRBJ2-7; 7 nucleotides agree with TRBD2. V shed 5 bases and J 5 bases; nucleotides not matched to a gene: 15. Germline V lookup: CDR1 MDHEN, CDR2 SYDVKM. The CDR3 is 16 amino acids. CDR3 coding DNA: TGTGCCAGCAGTCTCACCCAAGCGGGGTCTCAGAACGAGCAGTACTTC. Residues: CASSLTQAGSQNEQYF.

This chain connects TRBV28 to TRBJ1-1; D is uncertain. Germline CDR1 and CDR2: MDHEN and SYDVKM. Trimming cost V 6 bases and J 8 bases, with 13 bases left between them. This CDR3 is 12 amino acids long. The chain's CDR3 is CASSPAPTEAFF. CDR3 bases: TGTGCCAGCAGCCCAGCACCGACCGAAGCTTTCTTT.

This chain links TRBV27 with TRBJ2-5; 11 bases are shared with TRBD2. Trimming removed 9 bases from V and 5 bases from J; junction bases left unmatched: 20. The CDR3 contains 18 residues. Germline V gene sequence: CDR1 MNHEY, CDR2 SMNVEV (reference sequence). CDR3 sequence (DNA): TGTGCCAGTACCCCCGTGGGGCTAGCGGGAGGTAGGCATGAGACCCAGTACTTC. Translating gives CASTPVGLAGGRHETQYF.

The V and J genes are TRBV19 and TRBJ1-1; D ambiguous. The CDR3 length is 15 residues. Trimming removed 3 bases at V and 0 bases at J, with 11 bases between. Germline assignment: CDR1 LNHDA and CDR2 SQIVND (reference sequence). CDR3 bases: TGTGCCAGTAGTATCCCCACTCAAATGAACACTGAAGCTTTCTTT. It codes for CASSIPTQMNTEAFF. The full variable domain, completed using reference TRBV19 and TRBJ1-1, is DGGITQSPKYLFRKEGQNVTLSCEQNLNHDAMYWYRQDPGQGLRLIYYSQIVNDFQKGDIAEGYSVSREKKESFPLTVTSAQKNPTAFYLCASSIPTQMNTEAFFGQGTRLTVV.

This clonotype was counted many times. The V gene is TRBV11-2, the J gene TRBJ2-5; a possible D gene is TRBD2 (7 bases). Germline V lookup: CDR1 SGHAT, CDR2 FQNNGV. The CDR3 runs 17 residues. Trimming took off 1 base at V and 5 bases at J, with 20 bases between the two ends. CDR3 region: CASSLGTLGGPRETQYF. CDR3 nucleotides: TGTGCCAGCAGCTTAGGGACGTTGGGGGGGCCCCGGGAGACCCAGTACTTC. The full variable domain, in which reference TRBV11-2 and TRBJ2-5 provide the parts outside the CDR3, is EAGVAQSPRYKIIEKRQSVAFWCNPISGHATLYWYQQILGQGPKLLIQFQNNGVVDDSQLPKDRFSAERLKGVDSTLKIQPAKLEDSAVYLCASSLGTLGGPRETQYFGPGTRLLVL.

This clonotype was observed at least ten times. V is TRBV19 and J is TRBJ2-6; D tentatively fits TRBD1 or TRBD2 (5 bases each). V dropped 5 bases and J dropped 2 bases, with 25 bases sitting between them. CDR3 size: 20 residues. The germline CDR1 and CDR2 sequences are LNHDA and SQIVND (reference sequence). The CDR3 DNA sequence: TGTGCCAGTAGTTCCCTGGCAGGGAGACTACGTGGGACTGGGGCCAACGTCCTGACTTTC. This encodes CASSSLAGRLRGTGANVLTF.

The J gene is TRBJ1-4, the V gene TRBV29-1; 7 positions agree with TRBD1. V was clipped by 5 bases and J by 5 bases; unmatched bases: 2. Germline CDR1 is SQVTM and CDR2 is ANQGSEA. The CDR3 is made up of 12 amino acids. The CDR3 reads CSVRGLNEKLFF. As DNA, the CDR3 is TGCAGCGTTAGGGGGCTGAATGAAAAACTGTTTTTT. Full variable domain (rest looked up from reference TRBV29-1 and TRBJ1-4): SAVISQKPSRDICQRGTSLTIQCQVDSQVTMMFWYRQQPGQSLTLIATANQGSEATYESGFVIDKFPISRPNLTFSTLTVSNMSPEDSSIYLCSVRGLNEKLFFGSGTQLSVL.

There are many counts of this clonotype. The chain is built from TRBV7-8 and TRBJ2-7, with 9 bases lining up with TRBD2. Germline V gene sequence: CDR1 SGHVS, CDR2 FQNEAQ. Unmatched junction bases numbered 8, after V lost 3 bases and J lost 2 bases. The CDR3 loop spans 16 amino acids. The CDR3 DNA reads TGTGCCAGCAGCTTGAAGGGGCGGGAGGGCGCCTACGAGCAGTACTTC. Residues: CASSLKGREGAYEQYF.

This sequence joins TRBV6-1 and TRBJ2-4, with a weak D call TRBD2 (5 bases). Trimming shortened V by 2 bases and J by 6 bases, and 20 bases separated the two germline ends. CDR1 and CDR2 from the germline V gene are MNHNS and SASEGT. The CDR3 loop spans 17 amino acids. The CDR3 DNA is TGTGCCAGCAGTGAATCTCTTCCGTACGGGGTTGTAAACATTCAGTACTTC. Its protein is CASSESLPYGVVNIQYF.

With respect to this clonotype: The conserved phenylalanine or tryptophan normally closing the CDR3 is absent here, so this likely arose from a read error. This chain uses TRBV11-3 with TRBJ1-1, with no clear D. CDR1 SGHNT and CDR2 YENEEA come from the germline V gene. V shed 2 bases and J shed 6 bases, with 10 bases lying between them. This CDR3 is 13 amino acids long. The CDR3 spells CASSLSRLSEAFL. CDR3 nucleotide sequence: TGTGCCAGCAGCTTATCTCGTCTGTCTGAAGCTTTCTTA.

The chain recombines TRBV19 with TRBJ1-1; 7 bases are shared with TRBD1. The CDR3 loop spans 16 amino acids. Trimming cost V 6 bases and J 4 bases; bases outside gene matches: 14. CDR1 is LNHDA, CDR2 SQIVND, per germline (reference sequence). The CDR3 loop is CASSRGGGSISTEAFF. The CDR3 nucleotides read TGTGCCAGTAGCCGAGGGGGCGGATCGATCTCCACTGAAGCTTTCTTT.

The rearrangement links TRBV9 to TRBJ1-6, with no clear D. This CDR3 has 15 residues. The germline V and J ends were trimmed by 0 bases and 9 bases, with 13 bases remaining between them. The germline gives CDR1 SGDLS, CDR2 YYNGEE. The CDR3: CASSVGGHGGSPLHF. The CDR3 DNA is TGTGCCAGCAGCGTAGGAGGGCACGGCGGTTCACCCCTCCACTTT.

Here the CDR3 DNA reads TGTGCCAGCACCGACTCCCGGGACTCTGCCACAGATACGCAGTATTTT. This translates into CASTDSRDSATDTQYF. The chain is built from TRBV11-2 and TRBJ2-3; D is possibly TRBD2 (6 bases). Germline V CDR1 and CDR2: SGHAT, FQNNGV. The germline V and J ends were trimmed by 7 bases and 2 bases, with 19 bases remaining between them. The CDR3 consists of 16 residues.

This clonotype showed up many times. The chain has TRBV7-8 and TRBJ2-5; D remains ambiguous. Trimming took 5 bases from V and 10 from J, leaving 11 bases between them. The germline gives CDR1 SGHVS, CDR2 FQNEAQ. The CDR3 is 11 amino acids. The CDR3 here is CASSPRVDQYF. The DNA for the CDR3 is TGTGCCAGCAGCCCCCGCGTGGACCAGTACTTC.

This clonotype was seen ten or more times. CDR3 in amino acids: CASSGTAAGELFF. The CDR3 nucleotides read TGTGCCAGCAGTGGGACCGCGGCCGGGGAGCTGTTTTTT. The rearrangement links TRBV2 to TRBJ2-2; D gene unclear. This CDR3 region has 13 residues. Trimming removed 4 bases at V and 6 bases at J, with 9 bases between. Looked up from germline, CDR1 is SNHLY and CDR2 is FYNNEI.

At least ten counts were recorded for this clonotype. The V call is TRBV2, the J call TRBJ1-1; no definite D call. CDR1 and CDR2 (germline): SNHLY, FYNNEI. The CDR3 runs to 13 residues. The V end was cut by 6 bases, the J end by 6 bases, with 14 bases between. CDR3 residues: CASRPRGVPEAFF. CDR3 sequence (DNA): TGTGCCAGCAGGCCCCGCGGCGTTCCTGAAGCTTTCTTT.

This clonotype has a count of ten or more. The CDR3 is CASSADGVLNTEAFF. The CDR3 bases are TGTGCCAGCAGCGCGGACGGGGTTTTGAACACTGAAGCTTTCTTT. This chain joins TRBV11-2 and TRBJ1-1; D gene uncertain. CDR1 and CDR2 (germline): SGHAT, FQNNGV. V lost 5 bases, J lost 0 bases, and 13 bases lay in between. There are 15 residues in the CDR3.

The gene calls are TRBV10-2 and TRBJ1-5, with TRBD1 matching 7 bases. Germline V gives CDR1 WSHSY, CDR2 SAAADI. V lost 3 bases, J lost 6 bases, and 8 bases stayed unmatched. The CDR3 runs to 15 residues. CDR3 sequence (DNA): TGCGCCAGCAGTGAATCTAGGGGGCCGGGTCAGCCCCAGCATTTT. Its translation: CASSESRGPGQPQHF.